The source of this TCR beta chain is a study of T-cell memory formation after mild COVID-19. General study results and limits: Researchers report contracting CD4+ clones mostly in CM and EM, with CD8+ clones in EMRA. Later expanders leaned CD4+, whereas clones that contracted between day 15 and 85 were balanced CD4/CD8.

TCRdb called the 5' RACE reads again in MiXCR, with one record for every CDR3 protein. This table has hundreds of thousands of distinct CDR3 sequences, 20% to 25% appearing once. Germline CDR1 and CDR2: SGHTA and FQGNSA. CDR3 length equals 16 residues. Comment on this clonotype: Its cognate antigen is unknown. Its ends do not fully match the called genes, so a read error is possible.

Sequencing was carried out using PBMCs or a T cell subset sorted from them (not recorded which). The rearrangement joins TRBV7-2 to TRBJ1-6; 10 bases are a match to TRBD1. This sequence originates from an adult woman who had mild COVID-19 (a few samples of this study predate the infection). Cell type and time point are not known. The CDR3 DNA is TGTGCCAGCAGTTTAGTACTGGGACAGGGGAATTCACCCCTCCACTTT. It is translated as CASSLVLGQGNSPLHF.